A single sample is the source of the 6 T cell receptor beta chains below, sequenced in a study of cytomegalovirus exposure and HLA in healthy donors. Primers for the PCR totalled 60 Vbeta and 13 Jbeta. TCRdb's table, derived via immunoSEQ multiplex PCR, lists solely in-frame clones and lacks some. This table has 150,000 to 180,000 clones, around three quarters appearing once. The sample taken for sequencing was PBMCs. The receptors were sampled from a woman aged 40 to 49 in good health and CMV-seronegative.

This clone was seen only once. This rearrangement joins TRBV28 to TRBJ1-5; the D gene is possibly TRBD1 (5 bases). The ends were cut back, 7 bases at V and 7 bases at J, with 11 bases in the middle. Germline CDR1 reads MDHEN; CDR2 reads SYDVKM. This CDR3 is built from 12 residues. The CDR3 DNA is TGTGCCAGCATAGGGGACTACCAGCCCCAGCATTTT. It translates to CASIGDYQPQHF.

The V gene is TRBV6-1, the J gene TRBJ1-5; D not certain. V was shortened by 5 bases and J by 6 bases, with 17 bases between the two germline ends. The CDR3 sequence is 15 residues long. Germline CDR1 MNHNS, CDR2 SASEGT. CDR3 DNA: TGTGCCAGCAGTATGATAACAGTAGGACTTCAGCCCCAGCATTTT. Amino acid sequence: CASSMITVGLQPQHF.

About this clone itself: At the DNA level, this CDR3 is encoded by other sequences in the same sample as well. This chain connects TRBV18 to TRBJ1-1; tentative D call: TRBD1 (6 bases). The CDR3 totals 13 residues. Trimming removed 6 bases from V and 2 bases from J, with 10 bases in between. The germline gives CDR1 KGHSH, CDR2 LQKENI. The DNA of the CDR3 is TGTGCCAGCTCCCAGGGACAAAACACTGAAGCTTTCTTT. This sequence encodes CASSQGQNTEAFF.

V is TRBV5-1 and J is TRBJ2-5; 7 nucleotides match TRBD2. The V and J ends lost 4 bases and 2 bases, in that order; junction bases with no gene match: 5. The germline V gene encodes CDR1 SGHRS and CDR2 YFSETQ. The CDR3 has 14 residues. Here the CDR3 reads CASSPVGGQETQYF. The CDR3 DNA reads as TGCGCCAGCAGCCCCGTGGGGGGGCAAGAGACCCAGTACTTC.

Turning to this clone: Other DNA sequences in this specimen translate into the identical CDR3. The chain is built from TRBV6-1 and TRBJ2-3; TRBD1 matches 9 bases. V shed 1 base and J 4 bases; nucleotides not matched to a gene: 0. Per the germline V gene, CDR1 is MNHNS and CDR2 is SASEGT. This CDR3 has 14 amino acids. Here the CDR3 DNA reads TGTGCCAGCAGTGAAGGACAGGGGGCAGATACGCAGTATTTT. Its protein is CASSEGQGADTQYF.

The CDR3 spells CASSVEQGADYGYTF. CDR3 DNA sequence: TGTGCCAGCAGCGTCGAACAGGGGGCTGACTATGGCTACACCTTC. The chain joins TRBV11-1 to TRBJ1-2, with TRBD1 identical over 9 bases. The V segment lost 5 bases and the J segment 3 bases; nucleotides outside the gene matches: 7. The CDR3 has 15 amino acids. The germline gives CDR1 SGHAT, CDR2 FQDESV (reference sequence).